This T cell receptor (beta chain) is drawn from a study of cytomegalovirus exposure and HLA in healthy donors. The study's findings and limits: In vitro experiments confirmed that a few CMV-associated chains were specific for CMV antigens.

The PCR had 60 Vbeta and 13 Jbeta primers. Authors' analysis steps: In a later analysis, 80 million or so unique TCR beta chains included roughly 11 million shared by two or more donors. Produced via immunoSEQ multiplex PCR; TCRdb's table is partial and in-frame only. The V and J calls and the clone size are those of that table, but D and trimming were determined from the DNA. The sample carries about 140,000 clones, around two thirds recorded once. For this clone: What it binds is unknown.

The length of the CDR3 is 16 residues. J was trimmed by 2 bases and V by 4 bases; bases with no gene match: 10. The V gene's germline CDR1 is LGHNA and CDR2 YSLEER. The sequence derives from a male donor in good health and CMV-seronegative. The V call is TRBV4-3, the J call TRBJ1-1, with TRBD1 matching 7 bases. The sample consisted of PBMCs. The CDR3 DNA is TGCGCCAGCAGCCCCTATCAGACAGGGTCCAACACTGAAGCTTTCTTT. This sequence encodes CASSPYQTGSNTEAFF.